This TCR beta chain came from a study of cytotoxic CD8 clonotypes in ibrutinib-treated CLL. Study background: Samples had a mean of approximately 270,000 productive templates and about 93,000 productive rearrangements.

The CDR3 loop spans 14 amino acids. CDR1 is MDHEN and CDR2 is SYDVKM in the germline V gene. The V gene lost 10 bases and the J gene lost 0 bases, with 16 bases spanning the gap. General observations from the study: Baseline levels of clonality went above those of age-matched healthy donors and moved with circulating CD8+ T-cell counts. Sustained-remission patients were sampled at one set of times and progressing patients at different ones.

With sequencing, the targeted depth ranged from 1 in 200,000 to 1 in 1 million T cells. Libraries were prepared by immunoSEQ multiplex PCR; TCRdb keeps only in-frame clonotypes and omits some of them. The sample gives 200,000 to 250,000 clones, 75% to 85% of which show up once; roughly 10% is in the top ten. Turning to this clone: No antigen is known for it.

The rearrangement links TRBV28 to TRBJ2-7, with a weak D call TRBD1 (5 bases). The TCR was taken from a human donor with chronic lymphocytic leukemia. The sequenced sample was PBMCs, obtained after 12 months of ibrutinib treatment. The CDR3 DNA reads as TGTGCCACATACACAGGAACAAGCTCCTACGAGCAGTACTTC. The encoded protein is CATYTGTSSYEQYF.